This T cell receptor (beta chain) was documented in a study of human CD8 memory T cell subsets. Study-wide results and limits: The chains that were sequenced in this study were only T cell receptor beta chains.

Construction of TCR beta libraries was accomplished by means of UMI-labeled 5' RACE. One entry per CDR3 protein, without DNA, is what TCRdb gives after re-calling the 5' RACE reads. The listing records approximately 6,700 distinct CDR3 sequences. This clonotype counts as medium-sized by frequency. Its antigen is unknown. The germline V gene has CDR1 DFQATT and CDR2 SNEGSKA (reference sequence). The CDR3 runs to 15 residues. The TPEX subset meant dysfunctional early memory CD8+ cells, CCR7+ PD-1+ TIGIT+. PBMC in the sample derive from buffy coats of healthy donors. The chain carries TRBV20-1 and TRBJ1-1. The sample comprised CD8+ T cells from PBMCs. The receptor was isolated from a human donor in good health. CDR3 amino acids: CSANSAAGANTEAFF.